This T cell receptor beta chain was profiled in a study of a mutant IDH1 vaccine in newly diagnosed glioma. As for this clone: Its target is not known.

Repertoires were generated with immunoSEQ multiplex PCR, while TCRdb's copy carries only in-frame clones and drops some. The sample comprises about 50,000 clones, less than 80% of which are singletons, and roughly 5.3% rests with the top ten. Specified time point: week 47, end of study. Each dose of the vaccine consisted of 300 ug of mutant IDH1 20-mer peptide, with topical imiquimod. Per germline, CDR1 SGHNT and CDR2 YYREEE (reference sequence). The CDR3 spans 15 residues. The J segment lost 4 bases and the V segment lost 3 bases, leaving 9 bases of the junction unmatched. The sequence derives from a man aged 45-60 years with glioma. This sample comprised PBMCs, obtained from a glioma patient whose treatment included an IDH1 peptide vaccine. This sequence joins TRBV5-4 and TRBJ2-7; 8 positions agree with TRBD1. The CDR3 DNA reads TGTGCCAGCAGCTCACCGGGACAGGCATCTTACGAGCAGTACTTC. Its protein is CASSSPGQASYEQYF. Together with reference TRBV5-4 and TRBJ2-7, the CDR3 gives the full variable domain: ETGVTQSPTHLIKTRGQQVTLRCSSQSGHNTVSWYQQALGQGPQFIFQYYREEENGRGNFPPRFSGLQFPNYSSELNVNALELDDSALYLCASSSPGQASYEQYFGPGTRLTVT.